This TCR beta chain emerged from a study of Ad26.COV2.S vaccination and SARS-CoV-2 variants. Looking at the study overall: The vaccine Ad26.COV2.S was put into the muscle once, or twice with 56 days between.

Regarding treatment: some 20 received Ad26.COV2.S at low or high dose, single or two shots; a few received placebo; per-sample allocation not given. Samples were taken on day 63 after the first vaccine or placebo injection. Clones were read by immunoSEQ multiplex PCR, and TCRdb kept only the in-frame ones, dropping some. Among approximately 480,000 clones, around nine tenths were seen once, and the ten largest hold over 10%. CDR3 size: 17 residues. This clonotype originated in a person aged 18-60 years who received the Ad26.COV2.S COVID-19 vaccine or a placebo. This material consisted of peripheral blood, taken in a trial of Ad26.COV2.S vaccine versus placebo. The chain carries TRBV21-1 and TRBJ2-7; TRBD2, as called in the table, went unchecked against the DNA. TRBV21-1 is a documented pseudogene. The DNA for the CDR3 is TGTGCCAGCAGCAAAGCGATAGACTCAATTATATCCTACGAGCAGTACTTC. Translation gives CASSKAIDSIISYEQYF.